This record looks at one T cell receptor (beta chain) sequence and its context. This sample is part of a study of blood T cell repertoires in COVID-19. The table came from immunoSEQ multiplex PCR; TCRdb's copy has only in-frame clones and leaves some out. Seen here are about 46,000 clones, around 88% observed once, and the top ten hold roughly 6.2%. J was trimmed by 7 bases and V by 4 bases; bases with no gene match: 7. The CDR3 runs to 15 residues. CDR1 LGHDT and CDR2 YNNKEL come from the germline V gene (reference sequence). Sequencing was done on a sample of peripheral blood. This TCR was sampled from a woman older than 75 with acute or convalescent COVID-19. V usage is TRBV3-1 (or the pseudogene TRBV3-2) and J usage is TRBJ2-1, with TRBD2 matching 10 bases. CDR3 coding DNA: TGTGCCAGCAGCCGAAGCGGGGGGGCCGGAAATGAGCAGTTCTTC. Protein sequence: CASSRSGGAGNEQFF.